The T cell receptor (beta chain) under discussion was sequenced for a study of a mutant IDH1 vaccine in newly diagnosed glioma. About the study: Before enrollment, the patients had been treated with radiotherapy alone, temozolomide alone, or both together. Most of them had received both.

This clone was observed once. Its antigen is not identified. Time point denoted: week 47, end of study. Mutant IDH1 20-mer peptide, at 300 ug, made up each vaccine dose, with topical imiquimod. Sequenced by immunoSEQ multiplex PCR; TCRdb stores in-frame clones only, minus some. The sample has under 60,000 clones, around three quarters seen once. The CDR3 consists of 15 residues. Per the germline V gene, CDR1 is SNHLY and CDR2 is FYNNEI. V was clipped by 8 bases and J by 1 base, with 15 bases between them. This chain links TRBV2 with TRBJ1-5; possibly TRBD1 for D (5 bases). This TCR was sampled from a woman between 40 and 55 years old with glioma. Some clones in this sample may be carry-over from other donors' samples. The sequencing used PBMCs, collected from a glioma patient whose treatment included an IDH1 peptide vaccine. As DNA, the CDR3 is TGTGCCAGCGGAGTTACAGGTCAGAGCAATCAGCCCCAGCATTTT. This codes for CASGVTGQSNQPQHF.